This T cell receptor (beta chain) was obtained from a study of cytomegalovirus exposure and HLA in healthy donors. Per germline, CDR1 SGDLS and CDR2 YYNGEE. This CDR3 region has 14 residues. Trimming removed 2 bases from V and 5 bases from J, with 13 bases in between. The data were produced by immunoSEQ multiplex PCR, yet TCRdb's version contains in-frame clones alone and is incomplete. The table lists almost 75,000 clones, around four fifths of them singletons. V usage is TRBV9 and J usage is TRBJ2-5; tentatively, D is TRBD2 (6 bases). The source of this sequence is a man aged 25-40 years in good health and CMV-seronegative. The specimen was PBMCs. As DNA, the CDR3 is TGTGCCAGCAGCGTTTCCGGGAGTAGCGAGACCCAGTACTTC. It encodes CASSVSGSSETQYF.